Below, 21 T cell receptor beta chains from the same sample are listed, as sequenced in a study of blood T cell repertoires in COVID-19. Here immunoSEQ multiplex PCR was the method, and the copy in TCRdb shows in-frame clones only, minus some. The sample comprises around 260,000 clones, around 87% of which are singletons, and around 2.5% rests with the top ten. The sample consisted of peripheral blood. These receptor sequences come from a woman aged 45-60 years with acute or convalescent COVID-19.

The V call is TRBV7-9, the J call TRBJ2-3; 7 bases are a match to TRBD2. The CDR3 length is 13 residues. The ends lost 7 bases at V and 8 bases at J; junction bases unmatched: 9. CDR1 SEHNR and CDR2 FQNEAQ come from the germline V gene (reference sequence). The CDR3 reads CASKGTIISTQYF. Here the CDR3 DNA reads TGTGCCAGCAAAGGGACTATCATTAGTACGCAGTATTTT.

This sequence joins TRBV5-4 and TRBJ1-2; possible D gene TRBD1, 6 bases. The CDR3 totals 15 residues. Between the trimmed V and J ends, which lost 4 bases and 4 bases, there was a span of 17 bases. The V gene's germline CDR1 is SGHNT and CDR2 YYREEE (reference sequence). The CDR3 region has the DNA TGTGCCAGCAGCCAGGCGAGTGGACAGCTCTATGGCTACACCTTC. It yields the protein CASSQASGQLYGYTF.

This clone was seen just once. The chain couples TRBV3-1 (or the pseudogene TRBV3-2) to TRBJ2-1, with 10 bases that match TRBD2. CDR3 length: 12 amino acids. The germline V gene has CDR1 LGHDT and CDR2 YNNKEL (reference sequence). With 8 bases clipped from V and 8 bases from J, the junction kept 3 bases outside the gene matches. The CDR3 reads CASRGLADEQFF. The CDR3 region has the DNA TGTGCCAGCCGAGGACTAGCGGATGAGCAGTTCTTC.

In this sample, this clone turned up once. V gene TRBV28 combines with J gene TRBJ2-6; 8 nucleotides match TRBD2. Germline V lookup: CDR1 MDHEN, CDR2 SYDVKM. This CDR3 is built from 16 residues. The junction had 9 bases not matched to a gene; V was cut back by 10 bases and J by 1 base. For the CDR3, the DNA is TGTGCCACAAGCCGGGGGGGCGCGTCTGGGGCCAACGTCCTGACTTTC. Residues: CATSRGGASGANVLTF. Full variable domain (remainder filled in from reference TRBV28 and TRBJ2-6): DVKVTQSSRYLVKRTGEKVFLECVQDMDHENMFWYRQDPGLGLRLIYFSYDVKMKEKGDIPEGYSVSREKKERFSLILESASTNQTSMYLCATSRGGASGANVLTFGAGSRLTVL.

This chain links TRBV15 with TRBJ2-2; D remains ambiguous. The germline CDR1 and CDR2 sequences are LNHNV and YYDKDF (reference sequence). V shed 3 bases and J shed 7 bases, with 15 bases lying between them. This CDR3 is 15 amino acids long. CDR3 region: CATSRTRSPGGELFF. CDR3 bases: TGTGCCACCAGCAGGACTCGATCGCCCGGCGGGGAGCTGTTTTTT.

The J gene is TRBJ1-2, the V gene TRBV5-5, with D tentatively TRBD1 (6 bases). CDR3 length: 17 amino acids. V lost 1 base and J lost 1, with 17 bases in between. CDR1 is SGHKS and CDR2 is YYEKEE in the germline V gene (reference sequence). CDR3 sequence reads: CASSLYPGVTLNYGYTF. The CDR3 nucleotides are TGTGCCAGCAGCTTGTACCCAGGGGTGACTCTTAACTATGGCTACACCTTC.

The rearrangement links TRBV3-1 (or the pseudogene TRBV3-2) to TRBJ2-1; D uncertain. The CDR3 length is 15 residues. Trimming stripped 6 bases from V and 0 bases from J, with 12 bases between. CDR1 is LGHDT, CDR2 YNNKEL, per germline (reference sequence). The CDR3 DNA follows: TGTGCCAGCAGTCCTCCTCTGAGCTCCTACAATGAGCAGTTCTTC. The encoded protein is CASSPPLSSYNEQFF.

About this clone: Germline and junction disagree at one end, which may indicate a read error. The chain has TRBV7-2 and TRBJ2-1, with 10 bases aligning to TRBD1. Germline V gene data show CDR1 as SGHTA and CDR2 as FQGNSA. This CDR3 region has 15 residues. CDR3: CASSLVRATGGDGVF. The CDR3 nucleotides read TGTGCCAGCAGCTTAGTCCGTGCGACAGGGGGCGATGGGGTCTTC.

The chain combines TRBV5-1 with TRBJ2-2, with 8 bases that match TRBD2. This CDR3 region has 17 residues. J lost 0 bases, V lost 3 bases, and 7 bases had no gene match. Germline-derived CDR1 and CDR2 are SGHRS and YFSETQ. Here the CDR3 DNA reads TGCGCCAGCAGCTCAGTATCGGGACTAGCGAACACCGGGGAGCTGTTTTTT. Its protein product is CASSSVSGLANTGELFF.

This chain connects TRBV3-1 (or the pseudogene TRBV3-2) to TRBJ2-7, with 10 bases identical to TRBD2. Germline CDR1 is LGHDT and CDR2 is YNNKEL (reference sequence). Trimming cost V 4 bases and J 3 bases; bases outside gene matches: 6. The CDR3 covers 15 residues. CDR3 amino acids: CASSPGLAVYYEQYF. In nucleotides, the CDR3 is TGTGCCAGCAGCCCCGGACTAGCGGTCTACTACGAGCAGTACTTC.

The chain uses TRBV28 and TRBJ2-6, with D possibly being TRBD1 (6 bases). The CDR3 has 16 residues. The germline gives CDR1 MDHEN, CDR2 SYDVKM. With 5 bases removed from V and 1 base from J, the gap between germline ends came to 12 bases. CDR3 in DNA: TGTGCCAGCAGTCTACCCCAGGGGTCTGGGGCCAACGTCCTGACTTTC. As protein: CASSLPQGSGANVLTF.

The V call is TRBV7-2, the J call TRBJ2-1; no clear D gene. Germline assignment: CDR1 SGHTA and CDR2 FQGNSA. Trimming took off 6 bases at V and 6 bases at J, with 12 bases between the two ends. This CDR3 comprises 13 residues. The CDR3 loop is CASRAAPPNEQFF. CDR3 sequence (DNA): TGTGCCAGCAGGGCGGCACCTCCCAATGAGCAGTTCTTC.

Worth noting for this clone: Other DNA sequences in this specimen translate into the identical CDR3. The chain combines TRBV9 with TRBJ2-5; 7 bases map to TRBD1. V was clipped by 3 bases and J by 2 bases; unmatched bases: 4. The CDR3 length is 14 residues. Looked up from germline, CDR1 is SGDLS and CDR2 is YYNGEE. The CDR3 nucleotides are TGTGCCAGCAGCGCCGGGACAGCGCAAGAGACCCAGTACTTC. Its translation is CASSAGTAQETQYF.

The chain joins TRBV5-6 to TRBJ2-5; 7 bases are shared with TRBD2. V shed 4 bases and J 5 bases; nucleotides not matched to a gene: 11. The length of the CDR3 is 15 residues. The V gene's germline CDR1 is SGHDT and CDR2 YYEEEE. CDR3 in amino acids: CASSQLTSRKETQYF. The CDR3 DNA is TGTGCCAGCAGCCAATTGACTAGCCGCAAGGAGACCCAGTACTTC.

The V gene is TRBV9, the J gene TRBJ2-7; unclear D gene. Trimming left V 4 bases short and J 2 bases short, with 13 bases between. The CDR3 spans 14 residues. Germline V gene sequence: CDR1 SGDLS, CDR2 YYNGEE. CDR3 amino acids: CASSSRSIAYEQYF. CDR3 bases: TGTGCCAGCAGCTCCCGGTCTATTGCCTACGAGCAGTACTTC.

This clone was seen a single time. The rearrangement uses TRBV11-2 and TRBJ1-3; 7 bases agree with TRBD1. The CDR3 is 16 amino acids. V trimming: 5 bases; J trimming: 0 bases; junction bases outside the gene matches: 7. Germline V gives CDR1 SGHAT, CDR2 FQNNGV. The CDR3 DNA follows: TGTGCCAGCAGCCCCGGGACAGTGCTCTCTGGAAACACCATATATTTT. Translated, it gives CASSPGTVLSGNTIYF.

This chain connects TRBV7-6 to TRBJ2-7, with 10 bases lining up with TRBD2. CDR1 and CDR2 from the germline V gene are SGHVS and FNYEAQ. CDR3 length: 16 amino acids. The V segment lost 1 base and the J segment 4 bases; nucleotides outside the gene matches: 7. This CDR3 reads CASSLVAASGSYEQYF. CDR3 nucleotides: TGTGCCAGCAGCTTAGTTGCAGCTAGCGGGAGTTACGAGCAGTACTTC.

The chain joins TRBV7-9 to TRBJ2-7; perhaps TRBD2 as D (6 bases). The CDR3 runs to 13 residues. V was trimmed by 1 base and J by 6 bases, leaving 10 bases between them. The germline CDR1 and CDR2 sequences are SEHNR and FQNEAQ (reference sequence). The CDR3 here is CASSLVMGGEQYF. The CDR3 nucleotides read TGTGCCAGCAGCTTAGTAATGGGGGGCGAGCAGTACTTC.

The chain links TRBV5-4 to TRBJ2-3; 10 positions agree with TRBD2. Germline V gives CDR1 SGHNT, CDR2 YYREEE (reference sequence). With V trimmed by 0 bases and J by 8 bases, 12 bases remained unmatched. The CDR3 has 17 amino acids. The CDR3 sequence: CASSLDVRLAGEGTQYF. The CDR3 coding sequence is TGTGCCAGCAGCTTGGACGTGAGGCTAGCGGGAGAAGGTACGCAGTATTTT.

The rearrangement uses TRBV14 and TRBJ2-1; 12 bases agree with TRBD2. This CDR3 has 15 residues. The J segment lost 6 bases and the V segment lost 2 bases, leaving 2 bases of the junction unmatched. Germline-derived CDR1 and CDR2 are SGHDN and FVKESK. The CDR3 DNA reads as TGTGCCAGCAGCCAACTAGCGGGAGGGCGCAATGAGCAGTTCTTC. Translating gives CASSQLAGGRNEQFF.

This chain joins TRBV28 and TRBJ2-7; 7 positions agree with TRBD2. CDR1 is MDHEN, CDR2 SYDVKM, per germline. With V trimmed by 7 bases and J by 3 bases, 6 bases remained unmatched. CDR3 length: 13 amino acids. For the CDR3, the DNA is TGTGCCAGCAATCCGGGACTACTCTACGAGCAGTACTTC. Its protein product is CASNPGLLYEQYF.